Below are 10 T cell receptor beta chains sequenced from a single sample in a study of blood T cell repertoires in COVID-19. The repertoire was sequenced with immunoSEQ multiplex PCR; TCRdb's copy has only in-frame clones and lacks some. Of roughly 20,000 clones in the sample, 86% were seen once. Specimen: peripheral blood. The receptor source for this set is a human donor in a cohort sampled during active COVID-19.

The CDR3: CAIREGPDSNQPQHF. CDR3 sequence (DNA): TGTGCCATCAGGGAGGGGCCAGATAGCAATCAGCCCCAGCATTTT. The rearrangement joins TRBV10-3 to TRBJ1-5, with a weak D call TRBD1 (5 bases). Germline V lookup: CDR1 ENHRY, CDR2 SYGVKD. Trimming removed 6 bases from V and 0 bases from J, with 12 bases in between. The CDR3 length is 15 residues.

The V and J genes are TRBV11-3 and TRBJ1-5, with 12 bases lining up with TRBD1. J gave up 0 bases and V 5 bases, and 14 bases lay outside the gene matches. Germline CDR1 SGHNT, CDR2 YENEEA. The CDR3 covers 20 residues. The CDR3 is CASSPRGQGAVCYSNQPQHF. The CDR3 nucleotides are TGTGCCAGCAGCCCTCGGGGACAGGGGGCAGTTTGTTATAGCAATCAGCCCCAGCATTTT.

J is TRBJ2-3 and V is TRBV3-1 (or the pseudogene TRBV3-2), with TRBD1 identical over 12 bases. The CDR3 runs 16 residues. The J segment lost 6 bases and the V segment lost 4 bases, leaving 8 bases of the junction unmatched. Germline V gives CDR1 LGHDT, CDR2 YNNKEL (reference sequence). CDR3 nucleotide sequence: TGTGCCAGCAGCCCGGGGACAGGGGGCATTTTGGATACGCAGTATTTT. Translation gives CASSPGTGGILDTQYF.

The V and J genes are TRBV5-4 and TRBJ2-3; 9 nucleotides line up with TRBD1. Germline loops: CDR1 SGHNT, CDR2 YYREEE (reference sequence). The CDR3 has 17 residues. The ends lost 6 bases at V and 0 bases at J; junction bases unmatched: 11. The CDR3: CASTTGGALSSTDTQYF. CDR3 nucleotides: TGTGCCAGCACGACAGGGGGAGCCCTGTCTAGCACAGATACGCAGTATTTT.

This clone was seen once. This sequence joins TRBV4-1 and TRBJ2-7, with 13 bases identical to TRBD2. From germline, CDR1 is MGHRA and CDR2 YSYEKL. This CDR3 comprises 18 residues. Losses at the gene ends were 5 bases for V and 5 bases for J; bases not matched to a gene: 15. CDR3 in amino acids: CASSSRLAGGIGHDEQYF. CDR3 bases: TGCGCCAGCAGCTCCCGACTAGCGGGAGGAATCGGGCACGACGAGCAGTACTTC.

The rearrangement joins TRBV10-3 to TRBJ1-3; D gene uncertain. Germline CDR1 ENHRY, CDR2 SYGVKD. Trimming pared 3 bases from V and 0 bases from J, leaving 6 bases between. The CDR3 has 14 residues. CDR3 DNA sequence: TGTGCCATCAGTGACGGAGCCTCTGGAAACACCATATATTTT. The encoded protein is CAISDGASGNTIYF.

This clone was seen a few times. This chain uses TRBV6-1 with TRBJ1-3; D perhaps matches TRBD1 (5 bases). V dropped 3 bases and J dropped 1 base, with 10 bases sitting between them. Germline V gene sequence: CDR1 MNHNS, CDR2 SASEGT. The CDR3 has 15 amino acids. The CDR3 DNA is TGTGCCAGCAGTGATCAGGGTGGATCTGGAAACACCATATATTTT. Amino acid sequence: CASSDQGGSGNTIYF.

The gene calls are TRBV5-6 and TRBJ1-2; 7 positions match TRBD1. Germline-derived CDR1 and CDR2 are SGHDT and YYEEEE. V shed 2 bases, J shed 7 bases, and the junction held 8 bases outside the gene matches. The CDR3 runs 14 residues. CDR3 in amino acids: CASSLPGQMGGYTF. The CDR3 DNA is TGTGCCAGCAGCTTACCGGGACAGATGGGTGGCTACACCTTC.

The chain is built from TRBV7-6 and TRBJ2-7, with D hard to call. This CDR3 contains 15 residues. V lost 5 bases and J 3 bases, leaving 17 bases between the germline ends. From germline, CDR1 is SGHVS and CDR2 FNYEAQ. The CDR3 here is CASSPVDSGRYEQYF. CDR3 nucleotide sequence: TGTGCCAGCAGCCCCGTGGATAGTGGGCGCTACGAGCAGTACTTC.

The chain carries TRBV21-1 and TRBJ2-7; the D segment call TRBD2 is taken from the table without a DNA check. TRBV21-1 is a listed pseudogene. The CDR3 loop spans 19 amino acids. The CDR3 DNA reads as TGTGCCAGCGACCGTAGAGGTCTCCCGGCAACACTTAAGTCCTACGAGCAGTACTTC. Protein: CASDRRGLPATLKSYEQYF.